Presented here are 24 T cell receptor beta chains from one specimen sequenced in a study of beta chain features in type 1 diabetes (dated 2018 in TCRdb). The library was generated by the immunoSEQ multiplex PCR assay. The entire amount of isolated RNA was reverse transcribed using the High Capacity cDNA Reverse Transcription Kit, so the sequenced TCRB transcripts were expressed ones. The clones in this table, taken by TCRdb from immuneACCESS, are in-frame only. Not every clone is retained; where verified, under half of the shortfall comes from an unresolved V gene, and the cause of the rest is unknown. Recorded for this sample are some 44,000 clones; approximately 51% of them occurred a single time. The top ten clonotypes cover 0.2% to 0.3% of the sample. The material sequenced was stem cell memory CD4+ T cells from blood. This specimen's cell subset or site label, per the study, means: stem cell-like memory CD4+ T cells. These receptors all stem from a woman in her twenties or thirties in good health.

The chain has TRBV28 and TRBJ2-5; 8 positions agree with TRBD2. The CDR3 sequence is 15 residues long. CDR1 and CDR2 (germline): MDHEN, SYDVKM. The J segment lost 4 bases and the V segment lost 7 bases, leaving 11 bases of the junction unmatched. CDR3 in DNA: TGTGCCAGCACCTATCAGCGGGAGCCCCCAGAGACCCAGTACTTC. This sequence encodes CASTYQREPPETQYF.

The chain carries TRBV19 and TRBJ2-3; D gene unclear. Trimming stripped 2 bases from V and 5 bases from J, with 8 bases between. The CDR3 consists of 13 residues. Germline V gene data show CDR1 as LNHDA and CDR2 as SQIVND (reference sequence). Written as DNA, the CDR3 is TGTGCCAGTAGTATACAGAGGAAAGATACGCAGTATTTT. This gives the protein CASSIQRKDTQYF. The full variable domain, rest sourced from reference TRBV19 and TRBJ2-3, is DGGITQSPKYLFRKEGQNVTLSCEQNLNHDAMYWYRQDPGQGLRLIYYSQIVNDFQKGDIAEGYSVSREKKESFPLTVTSAQKNPTAFYLCASSIQRKDTQYFGPGTRLTVL.

The chain joins TRBV7-2 to TRBJ2-7; D is unclear. The CDR3 contains 12 residues. In germline, CDR1 is SGHTA, CDR2 FQGNSA. V was pared by 6 bases and J by 0 bases, with 6 bases between. The CDR3 coding sequence is TGTGCCAGCAGTAGTTCCTCCTACGAGCAGTACTTC. Translated, it gives CASSSSSYEQYF.

The chain carries TRBV29-1 and TRBJ2-7; TRBD1 agrees at 10 bases. Trimming cost V 0 bases and J 7 bases; bases outside gene matches: 3. CDR3 length: 13 residues. The V gene's germline CDR1 is SQVTM and CDR2 ANQGSEA. The CDR3 loop reads CSVEETDRGEQYF. DNA of the CDR3: TGCAGCGTTGAAGAAACGGACAGGGGGGAGCAGTACTTC.

The chain couples TRBV7-2 to TRBJ1-5, with D perhaps matching TRBD1 (6 bases). Trimming stripped 2 bases from V and 0 bases from J, with 11 bases between. The CDR3 runs 16 residues. From germline, CDR1 is SGHTA and CDR2 FQGNSA. CDR3 sequence reads: CASSLMDRNSNQPQHF. Written as DNA, the CDR3 is TGTGCCAGCAGCTTAATGGACAGAAATAGCAATCAGCCCCAGCATTTT.

The chain has TRBV4-2 and TRBJ2-7; 12 positions match TRBD2. Germline values: CDR1 LGHNA, CDR2 YNFKEQ. The length of the CDR3 is 16 residues. V gave up 1 base and J gave up 4 bases; unmatched junction bases: 5. The CDR3, as DNA: TGTGCCAGCAGCCAAGGACTAGCGGGAGCCTTGTACGAGCAGTACTTC. Its protein is CASSQGLAGALYEQYF.

The chain carries TRBV4-3 and TRBJ2-7; D may be TRBD1 (6 bases). This CDR3 contains 15 residues. Trimming took 4 bases from V and 6 from J, leaving 19 bases between them. The V gene's germline CDR1 is LGHNA and CDR2 YSLEER. The CDR3 DNA sequence: TGCGCCAGCAGCCGAAGTAGGTTGGGCAGGGGCGAGCAGTACTTC. Encoded protein: CASSRSRLGRGEQYF.

This chain joins TRBV23-1 and TRBJ2-5; possible D gene TRBD2, 5 bases. TRBV23-1 carries the ORF label, with uncertain function. This CDR3 comprises 12 residues. Trimming took off 4 bases at V and 5 bases at J, with 8 bases between the two ends. This CDR3 reads CASSPWEETQYF. The CDR3, as DNA: TGCGCCAGCAGTCCTTGGGAGGAGACCCAGTACTTC.

The chain couples TRBV6-6 to TRBJ2-7; 8 bases map to TRBD2. From germline, CDR1 is MNHNY and CDR2 SVGAGI (reference sequence). This CDR3 has 14 residues. Trimming at V came to 6 bases and at J to 2 bases, leaving 6 bases not matched to a gene. The CDR3 DNA reads TGTGCCAGCAGCCCACTAGCGGCAACCTACGAGCAGTACTTC. This translates into CASSPLAATYEQYF.

The chain is built from TRBV5-4 and TRBJ2-1; no reliable D call. The CDR3 spans 13 residues. CDR1 SGHNT and CDR2 YYREEE come from the germline V gene (reference sequence). V was clipped by 1 base and J by 5 bases, with 7 bases between them. DNA of the CDR3: TGTGCCAGCAGCTTGACTACAAACAATGAGCAGTTCTTC. This sequence encodes CASSLTTNNEQFF.

This clone showed up just a few times. The rearrangement uses TRBV28 and TRBJ2-7; weak D call: TRBD2 (5 bases). The V and J ends lost 7 bases and 6 bases respectively, with 10 bases between them. The CDR3 sequence is 11 residues long. Germline V gives CDR1 MDHEN, CDR2 SYDVKM. In DNA form, the CDR3 reads TGTGCCAGCACCCTGAGGGCCGAGCAGTACTTC. It yields the protein CASTLRAEQYF.

This chain joins TRBV14 and TRBJ2-1; 7 bases fit TRBD2. CDR1 is SGHDN, CDR2 FVKESK, per germline. J lost 1 base, V lost 5 bases, and 17 bases had no gene match. The CDR3 sequence is 19 residues long. The CDR3 here is CASSGWRELRDGSYNEQFF. CDR3 DNA sequence: TGTGCCAGCAGCGGTTGGCGGGAGTTGAGAGATGGGTCCTACAATGAGCAGTTCTTC.

Comments on this clone: A read error may account for a junction end that differs from germline. The chain has TRBV7-7 and TRBJ2-5; 10 positions agree with TRBD2. The CDR3 has 14 residues. The germline CDR1 and CDR2 sequences are SSHAT and FNYEAQ (reference sequence). CDR3 coding DNA: TGTGCTAGCAGCGGAAGCGGGAGGGGAGAGACCCAGTACTTC. Its protein is CASSGSGRGETQYF.

The gene calls are TRBV28 and TRBJ2-3, with 7 bases aligning to TRBD2. Germline V CDR1 and CDR2: MDHEN, SYDVKM. V lost 5 bases to trimming and J lost 0 bases; unmatched junction nucleotides: 11. The CDR3 runs to 17 residues. The CDR3 reads CASSLLLGGESTDTQYF. The CDR3 nucleotides read TGTGCCAGCAGTCTCCTCCTTGGGGGGGAGAGCACAGATACGCAGTATTTT. The complete variable domain, with remaining parts taken from reference TRBV28 and TRBJ2-3, reads DVKVTQSSRYLVKRTGEKVFLECVQDMDHENMFWYRQDPGLGLRLIYFSYDVKMKEKGDIPEGYSVSREKKERFSLILESASTNQTSMYLCASSLLLGGESTDTQYFGPGTRLTVL.

V usage is TRBV4-3 and J usage is TRBJ2-1; perhaps TRBD2 as D (6 bases). The V gene lost 0 bases and the J gene lost 9 bases, with 18 bases spanning the gap. Per germline, CDR1 LGHNA and CDR2 YSLEER. The CDR3 loop spans 16 amino acids. In DNA, the CDR3 is TGCGCCAGCAGCCAAGATTTGTTCCGGGAGTATCTTGAGCAGTTCTTC. Residues: CASSQDLFREYLEQFF.

This clone was found a few times. CDR3 in amino acids: CASSQDRATGELFF. The CDR3 nucleotides read TGCGCCAGCAGCCAAGACCGAGCCACCGGGGAGCTGTTTTTT. The chain recombines TRBV4-3 with TRBJ2-2, with D unclear. This CDR3 has 14 residues. Per the germline V gene, CDR1 is LGHNA and CDR2 is YSLEER. V dropped 0 bases and J dropped 4 bases, with 6 bases sitting between them.

The rearrangement uses TRBV6-5 and TRBJ2-7; 7 nucleotides align to TRBD2. Germline V CDR1 and CDR2: MNHEY, SVGAGI. The CDR3 runs 15 residues. Germline trimming cut 0 bases from V and 4 bases from J; bases unmatched to any gene: 6. The CDR3 reads CASSYSSLAVYEQYF. The CDR3 bases are TGTGCCAGCAGTTACTCTTCCCTAGCGGTTTACGAGCAGTACTTC.

The chain is built from TRBV2 and TRBJ2-3, with 12 bases that match TRBD2. V shed 7 bases, J shed 2 bases, and the junction held 4 bases outside the gene matches. CDR1 and CDR2 (germline): SNHLY, FYNNEI. This CDR3 contains 15 residues. DNA for the CDR3: TGTGCCAGCAACGGACTAGCGGGACCCACAGATACGCAGTATTTT. Its protein product is CASNGLAGPTDTQYF.

The chain couples TRBV7-8 to TRBJ2-2; TRBD2 aligns across 8 bases. Unmatched junction bases numbered 7, after V lost 2 bases and J lost 2 bases. The CDR3 length is 17 residues. Germline V gives CDR1 SGHVS, CDR2 FQNEAQ. CDR3 coding DNA: TGTGCCAGCAGCTTAAGGGGCGGGAGGTTAAACACCGGGGAGCTGTTTTTT. This gives the protein CASSLRGGRLNTGELFF.

This chain uses TRBV10-3 with TRBJ2-7; perhaps TRBD2 as D (6 bases). Trimming pared 0 bases from V and 6 bases from J, leaving 18 bases between. This CDR3 contains 16 residues. Germline V gene lookup returns CDR1 ENHRY and CDR2 SYGVKD. The CDR3 loop is CAISESGALAGREQYF. The CDR3 DNA reads as TGTGCCATCAGTGAGTCTGGGGCACTAGCCGGTCGCGAGCAGTACTTC.

The sample holds a few counts of this clone. The chain joins TRBV29-1 to TRBJ2-2; 8 bases are shared with TRBD1. The CDR3 has 13 residues. Per germline, CDR1 SQVTM and CDR2 ANQGSEA. J lost 3 bases, V lost 6 bases, and 3 bases had no gene match. Here the CDR3 DNA reads TGCAGCGTGCCGACAGGGGACACCGGGGAGCTGTTTTTT. It encodes CSVPTGDTGELFF.

This clone has a single count. This chain connects TRBV7-2 to TRBJ1-2; weak D call: TRBD1 (6 bases). The V end lost 5 bases, the J end lost 2 bases, and 12 bases lay between the germline ends. Germline V lookup: CDR1 SGHTA, CDR2 FQGNSA. The CDR3 covers 14 residues. In DNA, the CDR3 is TGTGCCAGCAGCACCCAACAGGGAAACTATGGCTACACCTTC. Its protein is CASSTQQGNYGYTF.

The CDR3 is CASSTDRETEGYTF. CDR3 bases: TGTGCCAGCAGCACGGACAGGGAAACGGAAGGCTACACCTTC. The J gene is TRBJ1-2, the V gene TRBV9, with 8 positions matching TRBD1. The CDR3 runs to 14 residues. Germline CDR1 is SGDLS and CDR2 is YYNGEE. The J segment lost 8 bases and the V segment lost 4 bases, leaving 10 bases of the junction unmatched.

This clone was observed a handful of times. The chain uses TRBV30 and TRBJ1-3; maybe TRBD1 (6 bases). Germline V gene data show CDR1 as GTSNPN and CDR2 as SVGIG (reference sequence). Trimming shortened V by 0 bases and J by 4 bases, and 13 bases separated the two germline ends. The CDR3 has 15 residues. CDR3 bases: TGTGCCTGGAGTGTGCGCCGGACAGCCGGAAACACCATATATTTT. Its translation is CAWSVRRTAGNTIYF.